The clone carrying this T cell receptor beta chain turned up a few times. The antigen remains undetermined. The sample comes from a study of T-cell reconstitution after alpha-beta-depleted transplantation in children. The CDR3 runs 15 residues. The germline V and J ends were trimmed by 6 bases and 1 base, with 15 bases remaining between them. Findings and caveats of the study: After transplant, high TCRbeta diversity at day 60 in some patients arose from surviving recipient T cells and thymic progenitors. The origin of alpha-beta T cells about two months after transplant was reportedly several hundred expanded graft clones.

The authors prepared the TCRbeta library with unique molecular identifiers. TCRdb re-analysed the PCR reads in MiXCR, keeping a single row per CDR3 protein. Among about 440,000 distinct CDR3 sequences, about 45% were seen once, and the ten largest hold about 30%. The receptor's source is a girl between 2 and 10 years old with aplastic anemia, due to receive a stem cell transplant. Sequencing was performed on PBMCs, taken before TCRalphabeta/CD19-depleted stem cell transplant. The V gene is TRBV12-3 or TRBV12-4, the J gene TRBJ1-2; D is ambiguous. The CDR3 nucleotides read TGTGCCAGCAGCCGAAGTCCGGTTGGTAACTATGGCTACACCTTC. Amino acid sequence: CASSRSPVGNYGYTF.